This T cell receptor beta chain was recovered during a study of shared clonotypes between healthy human individuals (dated by TCRdb to about 2020). In terms of the full investigation: The cohort comprised a couple of women and a few men aged 18 to 49 years. For each donor, CD4 naive and CD4 memory were each given three plates, CD8 naive was given two plates, and CD8 memory was given one plate. To estimate repertoire size and how much clonotype sharing occurs between individuals, the study deeply sequenced the blood TCR repertoires of five healthy adults. Different laboratories and diverse techniques were used to prepare libraries and sequence TCR repertoires, to increase sequencing depth and limit assay-specific biases. Per donor, leukapheresis produced somewhere between about 0.85 and 10 billion PBMCs. What the research found in general, with its limitations: Naive subsets generally had larger estimated clonotype richness than memory subsets. Higher generation probabilities were observed for clonotypes shared by all four sorted-subset donors than for non-shared clonotypes. Because the study included only a small number of donors, the genetic and exposure-history diversity represented was limited. Incomplete sequencing was indicated by rarefaction of sorted-subset datasets, despite the large sequencing depth. When a few donors were compared, the shared fraction of clonotypes was around 5% for naive CD4, approximately 3.5% for naive CD8, 2.3% for memory CD4, and less than 0.45% for memory CD8. Only blood was sampled, and tissue TCR repertoires likely differ from those in blood. Based on pairwise subsampling, the degree of clonotype sharing among donors was expected to be affected by sequencing depth.

TCR CDR3 regions were amplified from genomic DNA by multiplex PCR using the deep immunoSEQ assay. Extracted genomic DNA from each cell subset was distributed evenly across all wells of several immunoSEQ 96-well plates, and each plate was treated as a replicate. Each replicate PCR for sorted subsets received about 0.2 ug genomic DNA, equal to tens of thousands of T cell genomes. Purified libraries were quantified with a Qubit 3.0 fluorometer, sized on a Bioanalyzer 2100, and re-quantified with the KAPA Library Quantification kit. A separate single-read 150-cycle Illumina NextSeq 550 flow cell was used to sequence each immunoSEQ 96-well plate. The original pipeline was this. Because the immunoSEQ output held only junctional sequences and lacked quality scores, the filtering could not match the filtering applied to full-length reads. To assign V/J genes and CDR3, sequences were annotated against IMGT germline references using PyIR, a Python wrapper for IgBLAST v1.9. Any read was removed if the V/J assignment was weak (E-value above 1e-6), the CDR3 was missing, or the read contained stop codons, out-of-frame junctions, or ambiguous translated residues. V3J clonotypes were defined as sequences sharing an identical inferred V gene, J gene, and CDR3 amino acid sequence. To compute the percentage overlap between repertoires, the number of shared unique clonotypes was divided by the size of the smaller repertoire. Repertoire richness was assessed with RTK rarefaction, the Chao1 estimator, and Recon v2.1 estimates of unobserved clonotypes. Generation probabilities for all TCRbeta clonotypes obtained by the gDNA method from a few donors were computed using OLGA. Entries here come from immuneACCESS through TCRdb and include only in-frame sequences with V and J called. Some clones fail to appear in such tables; in the studies checked, an unresolved V gene covers under half of the shortfall, and the cause of the remainder is unknown. V, J and clone size are taken as reported in that table, and D and trimming were inferred from the DNA itself. This sample gives about 1.1 million clones in total; around 77% of them show up just once. Of the sample, roughly 0.82% is held by the ten largest clones.

The donors were healthy, HIV-negative adults with no recently reported acute infections or vaccinations. Only Caucasian adults living in Nashville, Tennessee, USA were represented among the donors. CD4+ T cells were enriched by magnetic negative selection; naive cells were then positively selected on CD45RA, and the negative fraction formed the memory subset. Blood was collected by leukapheresis, and PBMCs were isolated by Ficoll-Histopaque density gradient centrifugation and then cryopreserved in liquid nitrogen vapor phase. Analytical flow cytometry was used to check the purity and quantity of every magnetically sorted T cell population. Each sorted fraction had its genomic DNA isolated and then quantified by UV absorbance on a Nanodrop 2000c. Trimming takes 4 bases off V and 4 bases off J; junction bases not matched to a gene: 4. CDR1 and CDR2 (SGHRS, YFSETQ) derive from the germline V gene. Spanning cysteine to phenylalanine, the CDR3 consists of 14 amino acids. The only DNA kept is the CDR3, 42 bases in frame from the first base.

To note about this clone: Its antigen has not been determined. Base qualities are not provided; no much larger clone lies one nucleotide away. The sample has other DNA sequences that encode this CDR3 too.

The sample taken for sequencing was memory CD4+ T cells from PBMCs. This specimen's cell subset or site label, interpreted: CD45RA-negative fraction. The chain couples TRBV5-1 to TRBJ1-4; TRBD1 matches 7 bases in the middle. The TCR originated in a man aged 18 to 29 in good health. Some clones in this sample may be carry-over from other donors' samples. The CDR3 in this case is CASSTGQFNEKLFF. The nucleotides are TGCGCCAGCAGCACGGGACAGTTTAATGAAAAACTGTTTTTT.